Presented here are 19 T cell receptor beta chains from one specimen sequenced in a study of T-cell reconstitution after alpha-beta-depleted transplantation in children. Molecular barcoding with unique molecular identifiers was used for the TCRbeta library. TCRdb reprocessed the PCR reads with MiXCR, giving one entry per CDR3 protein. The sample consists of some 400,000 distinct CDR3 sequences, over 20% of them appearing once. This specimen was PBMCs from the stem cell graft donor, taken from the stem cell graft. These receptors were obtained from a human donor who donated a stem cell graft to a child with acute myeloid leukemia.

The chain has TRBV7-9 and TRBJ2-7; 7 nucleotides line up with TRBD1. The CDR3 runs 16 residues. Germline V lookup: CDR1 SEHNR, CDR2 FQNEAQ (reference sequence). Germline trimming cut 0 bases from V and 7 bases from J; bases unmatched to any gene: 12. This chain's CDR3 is CASSLAGTVSSWEQYF. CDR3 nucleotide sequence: TGTGCCAGCAGCTTAGCCGGGACAGTCTCTTCCTGGGAGCAGTACTTC. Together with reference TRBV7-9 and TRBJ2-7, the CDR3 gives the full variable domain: DTGVSQNPRHKITKRGQNVTFRCDPISEHNRLYWYRQTLGQGPEFLTYFQNEAQLEKSRLLSDRFSAERPKGSFSTLEIQRTEQGDSAMYLCASSLAGTVSSWEQYFGPGTRLTVT.

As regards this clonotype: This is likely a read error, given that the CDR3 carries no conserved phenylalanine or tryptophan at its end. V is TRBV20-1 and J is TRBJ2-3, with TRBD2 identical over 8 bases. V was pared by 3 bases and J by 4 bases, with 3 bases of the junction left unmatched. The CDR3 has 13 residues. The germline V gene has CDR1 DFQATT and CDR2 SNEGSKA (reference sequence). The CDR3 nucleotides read TGCAGTGCTAGCGGGAGGGCGCCAGATACGCAGTATTGT. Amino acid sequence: CSASGRAPDTQYC.

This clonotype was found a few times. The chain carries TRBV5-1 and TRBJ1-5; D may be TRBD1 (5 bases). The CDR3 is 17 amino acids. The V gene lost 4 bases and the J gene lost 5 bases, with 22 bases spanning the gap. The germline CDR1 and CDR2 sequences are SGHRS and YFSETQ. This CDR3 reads CASSPGRGASGDQPQHF. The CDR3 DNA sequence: TGCGCCAGCAGCCCCGGCCGAGGGGCCTCGGGGGATCAGCCCCAGCATTTT.

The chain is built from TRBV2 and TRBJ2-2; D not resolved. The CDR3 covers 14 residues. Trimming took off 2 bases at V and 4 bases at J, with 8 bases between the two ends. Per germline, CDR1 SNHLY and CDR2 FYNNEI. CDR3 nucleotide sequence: TGTGCCAGCAGTGAATTTCTCAGCACCGGGGAGCTGTTTTTT. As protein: CASSEFLSTGELFF.

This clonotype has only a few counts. Here the CDR3 DNA reads TGTGCCACCCTCAGGGAAGGGGGCTTCCAAGAGACCCAGTACTTC. Protein product: CATLREGGFQETQYF. The chain recombines TRBV28 with TRBJ2-5, with 7 positions matching TRBD1. V gave up 10 bases and J gave up 1 base; unmatched junction bases: 12. Per the germline V gene, CDR1 is MDHEN and CDR2 is SYDVKM. CDR3 length: 15 residues.

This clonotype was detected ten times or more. The CDR3 coding sequence is TGTGCCAGCAGTTTATCTGGAAGGCAGTACTTC. Encoded protein: CASSLSGRQYF. This chain links TRBV12-3 or TRBV12-4 with TRBJ2-7; the D is unclear. V was trimmed by 2 bases and J by 9 bases, leaving 8 bases between them. This CDR3 has 11 amino acids.

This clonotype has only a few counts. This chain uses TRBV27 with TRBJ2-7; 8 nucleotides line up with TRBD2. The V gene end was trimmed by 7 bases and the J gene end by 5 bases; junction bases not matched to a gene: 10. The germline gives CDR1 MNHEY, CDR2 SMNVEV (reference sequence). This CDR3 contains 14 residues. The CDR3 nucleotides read TGTGCCAGCAAACGCGGACTAGCTGGGAACGAGCAGTACTTC. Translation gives CASKRGLAGNEQYF.

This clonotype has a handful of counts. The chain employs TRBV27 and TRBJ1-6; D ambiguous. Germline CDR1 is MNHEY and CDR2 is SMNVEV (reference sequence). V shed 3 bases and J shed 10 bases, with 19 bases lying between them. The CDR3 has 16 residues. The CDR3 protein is CASSFRPTGGESPLHF. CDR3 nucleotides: TGTGCCAGCAGTTTCCGGCCCACCGGTGGAGAATCACCCCTCCACTTT.

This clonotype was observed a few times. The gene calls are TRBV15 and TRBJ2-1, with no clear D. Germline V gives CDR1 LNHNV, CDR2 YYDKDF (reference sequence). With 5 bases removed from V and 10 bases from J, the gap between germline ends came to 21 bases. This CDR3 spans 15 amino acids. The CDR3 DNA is TGTGCCACCAGCTCTCAGAGCATGGATTTTAGAGAGCAGTTCTTC. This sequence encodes CATSSQSMDFREQFF.

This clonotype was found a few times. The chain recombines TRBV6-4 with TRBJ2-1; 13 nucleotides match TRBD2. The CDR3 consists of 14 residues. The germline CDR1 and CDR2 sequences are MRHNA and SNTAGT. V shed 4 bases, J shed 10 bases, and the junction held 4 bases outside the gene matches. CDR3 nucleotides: TGTGCCAGCAGTGCTGGGGGACTAGCGGGGGAGCAGTTCTTC. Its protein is CASSAGGLAGEQFF.

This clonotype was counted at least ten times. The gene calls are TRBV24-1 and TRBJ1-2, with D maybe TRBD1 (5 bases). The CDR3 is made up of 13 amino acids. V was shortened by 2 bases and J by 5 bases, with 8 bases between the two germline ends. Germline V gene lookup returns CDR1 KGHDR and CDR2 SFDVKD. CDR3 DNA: TGTGCCACCAGTGATTCGGACAAGTATGGCTACACCTTC. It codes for CATSDSDKYGYTF.

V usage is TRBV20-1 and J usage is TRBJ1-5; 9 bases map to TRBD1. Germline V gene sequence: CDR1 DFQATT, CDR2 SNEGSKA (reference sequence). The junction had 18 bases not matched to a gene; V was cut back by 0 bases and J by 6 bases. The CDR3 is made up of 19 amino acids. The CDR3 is CSARDGSPGQGLFGQPQHF. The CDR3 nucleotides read TGCAGTGCTAGAGATGGTTCGCCGGGACAGGGCTTGTTTGGTCAGCCCCAGCATTTT.

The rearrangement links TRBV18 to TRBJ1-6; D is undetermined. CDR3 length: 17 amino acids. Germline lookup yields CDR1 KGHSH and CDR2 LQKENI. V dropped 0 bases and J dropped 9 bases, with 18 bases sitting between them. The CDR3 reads CASSPPNRPRNGSPLHF. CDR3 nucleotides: TGTGCCAGCTCACCACCTAATCGGCCCCGAAACGGTTCACCCCTCCACTTT.

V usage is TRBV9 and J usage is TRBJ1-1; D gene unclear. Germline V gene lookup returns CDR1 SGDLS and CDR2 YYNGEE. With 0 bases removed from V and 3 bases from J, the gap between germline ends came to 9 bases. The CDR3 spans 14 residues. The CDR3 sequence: CASSVVSQDTEAFF. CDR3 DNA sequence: TGTGCCAGCAGCGTAGTCAGTCAGGACACTGAAGCTTTCTTT.

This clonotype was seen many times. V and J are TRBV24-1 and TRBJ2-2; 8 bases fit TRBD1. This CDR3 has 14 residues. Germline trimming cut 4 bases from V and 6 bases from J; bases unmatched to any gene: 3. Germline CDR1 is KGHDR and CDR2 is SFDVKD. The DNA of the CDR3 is TGTGCCACCAGTGAGGACAGGGTGTCCGGGGAGCTGTTTTTT. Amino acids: CATSEDRVSGELFF.

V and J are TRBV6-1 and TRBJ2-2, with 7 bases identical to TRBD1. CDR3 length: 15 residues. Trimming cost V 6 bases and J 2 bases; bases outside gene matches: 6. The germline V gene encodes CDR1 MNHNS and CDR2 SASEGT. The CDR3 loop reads CASRIGTANTGELFF. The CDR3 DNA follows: TGTGCCAGCAGAATCGGGACAGCCAACACCGGGGAGCTGTTTTTT.

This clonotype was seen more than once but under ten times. The CDR3 here is CASSSLGRAEETQYF. CDR3 DNA sequence: TGTGCCAGCAGCTCCCTTGGCAGGGCAGAGGAGACCCAGTACTTC. This rearrangement joins TRBV7-8 to TRBJ2-5; maybe TRBD1 (5 bases). The CDR3 has 15 residues. The germline V and J ends were trimmed by 4 bases and 5 bases, with 17 bases remaining between them. CDR1 is SGHVS and CDR2 is FQNEAQ in the germline V gene.

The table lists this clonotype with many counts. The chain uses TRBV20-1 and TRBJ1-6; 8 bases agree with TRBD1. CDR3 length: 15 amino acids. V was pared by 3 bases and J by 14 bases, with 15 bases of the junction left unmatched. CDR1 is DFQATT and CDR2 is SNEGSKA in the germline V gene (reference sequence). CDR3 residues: CSASSPGGYPSTLHF. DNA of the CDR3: TGCAGTGCTAGTTCCCCAGGGGGCTACCCGTCCACCCTCCACTTT.

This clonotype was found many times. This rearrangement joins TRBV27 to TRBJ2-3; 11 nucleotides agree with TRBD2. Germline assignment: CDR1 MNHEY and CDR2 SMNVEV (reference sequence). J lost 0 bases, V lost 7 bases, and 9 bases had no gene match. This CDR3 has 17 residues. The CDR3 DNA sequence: TGTGCCAGCACTGGGACTAGCGGCCCTTCTAGCACAGATACGCAGTATTTT. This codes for CASTGTSGPSSTDTQYF.